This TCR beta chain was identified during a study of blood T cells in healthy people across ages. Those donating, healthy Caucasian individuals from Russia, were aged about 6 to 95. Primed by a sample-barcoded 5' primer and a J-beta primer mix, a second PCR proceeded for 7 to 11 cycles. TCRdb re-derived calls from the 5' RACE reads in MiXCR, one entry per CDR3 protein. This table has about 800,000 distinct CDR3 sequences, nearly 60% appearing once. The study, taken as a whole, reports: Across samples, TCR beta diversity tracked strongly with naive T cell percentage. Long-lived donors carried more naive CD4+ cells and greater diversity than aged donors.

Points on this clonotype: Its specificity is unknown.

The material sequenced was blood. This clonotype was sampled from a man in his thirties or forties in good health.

Here the CDR3 reads CASSRGTSVISSYEQYF. The CDR3 region has the DNA TGTGCCAGCAGCCGAGGGACTAGCGTAATCAGCTCCTACGAGCAGTACTTC. The chain employs TRBV14 and TRBJ2-7; 10 bases fit TRBD2. In germline, CDR1 is SGHDN, CDR2 FVKESK. V lost 4 bases, J lost 0 bases, and 9 bases stayed unmatched. This CDR3 is built from 17 residues.